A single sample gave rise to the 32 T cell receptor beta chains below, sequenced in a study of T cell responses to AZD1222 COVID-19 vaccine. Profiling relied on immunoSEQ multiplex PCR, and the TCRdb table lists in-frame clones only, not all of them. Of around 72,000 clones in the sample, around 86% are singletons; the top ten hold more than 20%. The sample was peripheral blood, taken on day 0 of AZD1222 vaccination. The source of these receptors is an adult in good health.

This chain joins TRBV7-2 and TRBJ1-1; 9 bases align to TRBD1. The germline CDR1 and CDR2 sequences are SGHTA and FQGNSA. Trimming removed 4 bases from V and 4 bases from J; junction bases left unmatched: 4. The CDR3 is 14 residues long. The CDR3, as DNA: TGTGCCAGCAGCTACCTGACAGGGGGCACTGAAGCTTTCTTT. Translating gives CASSYLTGGTEAFF.

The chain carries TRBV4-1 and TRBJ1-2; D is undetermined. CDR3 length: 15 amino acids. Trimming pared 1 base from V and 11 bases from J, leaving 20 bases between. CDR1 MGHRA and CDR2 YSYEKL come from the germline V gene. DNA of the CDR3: TGCGCCAGCAGCCAAGTAGGGCCCAAGGATCGAATATACACCTTC. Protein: CASSQVGPKDRIYTF.

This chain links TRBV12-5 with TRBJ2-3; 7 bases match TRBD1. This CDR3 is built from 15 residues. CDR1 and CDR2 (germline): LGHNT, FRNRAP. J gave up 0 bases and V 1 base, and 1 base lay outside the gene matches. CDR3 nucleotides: TGTGCTAGTGGTTTGGGGACAGGAAGCACAGATACGCAGTATTTT. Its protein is CASGLGTGSTDTQYF.

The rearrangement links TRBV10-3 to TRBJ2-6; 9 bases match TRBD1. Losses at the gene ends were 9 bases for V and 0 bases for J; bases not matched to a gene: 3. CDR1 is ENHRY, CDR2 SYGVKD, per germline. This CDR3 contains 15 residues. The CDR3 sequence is CAIGTGTSGANVLTF. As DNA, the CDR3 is TGTGCCATTGGGACAGGGACCTCTGGGGCCAACGTCCTGACTTTC.

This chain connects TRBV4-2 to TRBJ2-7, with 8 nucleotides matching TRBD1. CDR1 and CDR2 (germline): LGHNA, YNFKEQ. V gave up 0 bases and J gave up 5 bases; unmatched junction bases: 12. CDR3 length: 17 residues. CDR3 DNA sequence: TGTGCCAGCAGCCAAGACCGAGGGAGGACAGGGTCCGACGAGCAGTACTTC. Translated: CASSQDRGRTGSDEQYF.

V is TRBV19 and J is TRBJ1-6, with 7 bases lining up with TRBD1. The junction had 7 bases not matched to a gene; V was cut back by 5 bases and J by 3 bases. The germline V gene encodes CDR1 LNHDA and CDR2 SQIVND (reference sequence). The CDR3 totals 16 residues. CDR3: CASSPIGQVYNSPLHF. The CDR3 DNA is TGTGCCAGTAGTCCTATCGGACAGGTCTATAATTCACCCCTCCACTTT.

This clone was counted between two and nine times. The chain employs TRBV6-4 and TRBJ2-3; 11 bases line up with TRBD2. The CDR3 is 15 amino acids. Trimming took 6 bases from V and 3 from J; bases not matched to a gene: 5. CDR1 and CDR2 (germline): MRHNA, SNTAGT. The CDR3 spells CASSQTSGVTDTQYF. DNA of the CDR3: TGTGCCAGCAGCCAGACTAGCGGGGTTACAGATACGCAGTATTTT.

The CDR3 DNA reads TGTGCCAGCAGTGTCCGCCTGGGAGATACGCAGTATTTT. Protein sequence: CASSVRLGDTQYF. V is TRBV2 and J is TRBJ2-3; D call uncertain. The CDR3 consists of 13 residues. Germline V gene data show CDR1 as SNHLY and CDR2 as FYNNEI. V shed 4 bases and J shed 5 bases, with 10 bases lying between them.

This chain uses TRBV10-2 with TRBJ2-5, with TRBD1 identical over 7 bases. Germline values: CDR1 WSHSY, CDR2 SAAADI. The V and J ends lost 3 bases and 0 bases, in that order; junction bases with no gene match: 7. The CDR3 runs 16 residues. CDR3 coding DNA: TGCGCCAGCAGTGACCCCGGGACAGAGTACCAAGAGACCCAGTACTTC. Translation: CASSDPGTEYQETQYF.

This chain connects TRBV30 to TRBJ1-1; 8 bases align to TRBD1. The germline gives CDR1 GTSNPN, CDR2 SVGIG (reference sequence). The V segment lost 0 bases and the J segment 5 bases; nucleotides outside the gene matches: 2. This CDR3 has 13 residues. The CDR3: CAWSVGQGTEAFF. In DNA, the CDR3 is TGTGCCTGGAGTGTTGGACAGGGTACTGAAGCTTTCTTT.

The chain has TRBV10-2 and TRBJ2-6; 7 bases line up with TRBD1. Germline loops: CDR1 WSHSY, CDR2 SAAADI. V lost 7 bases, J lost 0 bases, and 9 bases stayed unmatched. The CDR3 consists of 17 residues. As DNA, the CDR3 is TGCGCCAGCAAGGGACAGCGAACATTCTCTGGGGCCAACGTCCTGACTTTC. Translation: CASKGQRTFSGANVLTF.

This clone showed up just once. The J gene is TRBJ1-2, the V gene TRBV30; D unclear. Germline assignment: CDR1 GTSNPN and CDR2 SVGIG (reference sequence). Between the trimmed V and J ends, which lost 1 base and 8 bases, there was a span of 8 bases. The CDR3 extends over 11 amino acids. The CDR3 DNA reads TGTGCCTGGAGTGCCACGCGAGGCTACACCTTC. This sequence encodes CAWSATRGYTF. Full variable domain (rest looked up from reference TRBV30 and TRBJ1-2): SQTIHQWPATLVQPVGSPLSLECTVEGTSNPNLYWYRQAAGRGLQLLFYSVGIGQISSEVPQNLSASRPQDRQFILSSKKLLLSDSGFYLCAWSATRGYTFGSGTRLTVV.

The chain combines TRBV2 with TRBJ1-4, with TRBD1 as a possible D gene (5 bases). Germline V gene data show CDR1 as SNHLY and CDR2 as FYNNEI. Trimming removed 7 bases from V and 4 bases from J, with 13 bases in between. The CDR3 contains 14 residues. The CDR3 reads CASIGAGLNEKLFF. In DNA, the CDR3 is TGTGCCAGCATAGGAGCAGGGCTTAATGAAAAACTGTTTTTT.

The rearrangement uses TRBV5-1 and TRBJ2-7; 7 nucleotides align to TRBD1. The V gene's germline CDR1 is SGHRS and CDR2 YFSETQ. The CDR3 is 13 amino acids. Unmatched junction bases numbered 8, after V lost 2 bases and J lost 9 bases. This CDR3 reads CASSFGQALGQYF. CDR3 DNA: TGCGCCAGCAGCTTCGGACAGGCTCTTGGGCAGTACTTC.

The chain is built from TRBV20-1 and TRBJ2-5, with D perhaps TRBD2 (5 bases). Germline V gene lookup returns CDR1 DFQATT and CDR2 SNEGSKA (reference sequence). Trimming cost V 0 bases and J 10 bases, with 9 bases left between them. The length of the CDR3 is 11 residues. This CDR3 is CSARDREDQYF. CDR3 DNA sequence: TGCAGTGCTAGAGATCGGGAAGACCAGTACTTC.

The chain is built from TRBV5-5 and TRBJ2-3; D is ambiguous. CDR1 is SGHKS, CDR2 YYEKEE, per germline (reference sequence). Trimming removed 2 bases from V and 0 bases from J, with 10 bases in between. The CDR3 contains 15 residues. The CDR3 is CASSLAPRSTDTQYF. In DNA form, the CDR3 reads TGTGCCAGCAGCTTAGCCCCCAGGAGCACAGATACGCAGTATTTT.

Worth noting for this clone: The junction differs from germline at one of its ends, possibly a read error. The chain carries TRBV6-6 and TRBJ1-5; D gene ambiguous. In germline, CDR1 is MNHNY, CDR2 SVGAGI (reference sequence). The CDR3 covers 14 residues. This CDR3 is CASRTDYSIQPQHF. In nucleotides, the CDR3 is TGTGCCAGCAGGACGGATTATAGCATTCAGCCCCAGCATTTT.

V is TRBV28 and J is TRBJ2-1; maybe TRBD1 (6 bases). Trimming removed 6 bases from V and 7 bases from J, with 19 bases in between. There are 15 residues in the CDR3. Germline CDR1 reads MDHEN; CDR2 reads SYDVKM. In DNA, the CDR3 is TGTGCCAGCAGCCCAACCCAGGGGATGGTAAATGAGCAGTTCTTC. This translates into CASSPTQGMVNEQFF.

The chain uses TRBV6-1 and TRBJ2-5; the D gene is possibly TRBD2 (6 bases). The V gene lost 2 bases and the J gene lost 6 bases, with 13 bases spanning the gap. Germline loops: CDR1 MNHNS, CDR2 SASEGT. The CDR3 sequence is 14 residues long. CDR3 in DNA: TGTGCCAGCAGTGAAATAGCGGTCCGGCAGACCCAGTACTTC. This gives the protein CASSEIAVRQTQYF.

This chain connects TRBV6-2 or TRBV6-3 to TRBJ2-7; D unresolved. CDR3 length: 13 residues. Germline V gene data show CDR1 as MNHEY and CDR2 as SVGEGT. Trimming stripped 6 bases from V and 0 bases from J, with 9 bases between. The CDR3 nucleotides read TGTGCCAGCAGCATAACTTACTCCTACGAGCAGTACTTC. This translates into CASSITYSYEQYF.

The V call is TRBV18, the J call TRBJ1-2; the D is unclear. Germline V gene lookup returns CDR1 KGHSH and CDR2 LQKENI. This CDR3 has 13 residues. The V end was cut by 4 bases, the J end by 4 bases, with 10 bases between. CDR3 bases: TGTGCCAGCTCACAAGAGGTTAGCTATGGCTACACCTTC. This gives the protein CASSQEVSYGYTF.

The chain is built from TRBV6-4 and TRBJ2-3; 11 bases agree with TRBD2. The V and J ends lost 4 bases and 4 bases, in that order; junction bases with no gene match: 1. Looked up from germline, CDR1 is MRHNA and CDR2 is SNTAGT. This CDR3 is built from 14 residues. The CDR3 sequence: CASSVAGGPDTQYF. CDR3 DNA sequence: TGTGCCAGCAGTGTAGCGGGGGGGCCAGATACGCAGTATTTT.

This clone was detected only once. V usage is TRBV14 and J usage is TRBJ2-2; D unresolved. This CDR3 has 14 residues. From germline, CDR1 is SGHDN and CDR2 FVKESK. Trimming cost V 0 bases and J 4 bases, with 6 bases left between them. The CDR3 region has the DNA TGTGCCAGCAGCCAAGATTGGACCACCGGGGAGCTGTTTTTT. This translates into CASSQDWTTGELFF.

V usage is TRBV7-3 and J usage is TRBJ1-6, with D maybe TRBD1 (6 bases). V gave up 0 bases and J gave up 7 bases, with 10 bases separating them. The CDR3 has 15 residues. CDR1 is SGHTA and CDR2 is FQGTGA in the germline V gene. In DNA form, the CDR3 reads TGTGCCAGCAGCTTAACAGGGGGTGTGAATTCACCCCTCCACTTT. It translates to CASSLTGGVNSPLHF.

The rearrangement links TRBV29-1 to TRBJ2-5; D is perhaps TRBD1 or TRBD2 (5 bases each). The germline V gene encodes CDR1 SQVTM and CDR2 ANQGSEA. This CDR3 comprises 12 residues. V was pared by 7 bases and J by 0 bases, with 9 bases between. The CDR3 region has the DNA TGCAGCGCCCGGGACGACCAAGAGACCCAGTACTTC. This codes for CSARDDQETQYF.

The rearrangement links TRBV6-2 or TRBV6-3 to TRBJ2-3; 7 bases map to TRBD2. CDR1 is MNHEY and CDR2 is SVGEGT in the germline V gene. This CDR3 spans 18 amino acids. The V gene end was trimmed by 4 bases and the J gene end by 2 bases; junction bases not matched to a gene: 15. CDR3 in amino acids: CASSFPKTPGLLTDTQYF. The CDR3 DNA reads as TGTGCCAGCAGTTTTCCAAAAACCCCGGGACTACTCACAGATACGCAGTATTTT.

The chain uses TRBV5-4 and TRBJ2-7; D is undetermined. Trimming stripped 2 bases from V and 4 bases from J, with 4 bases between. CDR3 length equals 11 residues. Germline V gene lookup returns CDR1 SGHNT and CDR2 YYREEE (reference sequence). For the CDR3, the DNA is TGTGCCAGCAGCTTAGGGTACGAGCAGTACTTC. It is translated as CASSLGYEQYF.

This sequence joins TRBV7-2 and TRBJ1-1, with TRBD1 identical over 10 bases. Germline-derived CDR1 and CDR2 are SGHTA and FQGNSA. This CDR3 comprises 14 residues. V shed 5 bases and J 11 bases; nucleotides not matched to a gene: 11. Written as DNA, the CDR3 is TGTGCCAGCAGCCCCCGGGACAGGGGTTTTGCTGCTTTCTTT. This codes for CASSPRDRGFAAFF.

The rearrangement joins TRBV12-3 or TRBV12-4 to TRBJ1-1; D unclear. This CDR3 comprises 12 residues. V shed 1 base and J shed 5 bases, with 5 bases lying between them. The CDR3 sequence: CASSLGETEAFF. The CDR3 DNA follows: TGTGCCAGCAGTTTAGGTGAGACTGAAGCTTTCTTT.

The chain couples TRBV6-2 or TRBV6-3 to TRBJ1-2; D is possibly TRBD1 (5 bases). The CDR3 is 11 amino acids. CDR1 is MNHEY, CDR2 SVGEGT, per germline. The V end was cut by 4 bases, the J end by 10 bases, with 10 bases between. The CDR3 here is CASSSRDLYTF. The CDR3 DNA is TGTGCCAGCAGTTCCAGGGACCTCTACACCTTC.

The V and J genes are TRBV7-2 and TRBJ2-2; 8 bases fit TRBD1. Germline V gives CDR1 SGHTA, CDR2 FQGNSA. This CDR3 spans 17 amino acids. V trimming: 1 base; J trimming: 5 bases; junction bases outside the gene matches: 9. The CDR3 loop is CASSLETGAGSTGELFF. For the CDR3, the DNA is TGTGCCAGCAGCTTAGAGACAGGGGCCGGCTCGACCGGGGAGCTGTTTTTT.

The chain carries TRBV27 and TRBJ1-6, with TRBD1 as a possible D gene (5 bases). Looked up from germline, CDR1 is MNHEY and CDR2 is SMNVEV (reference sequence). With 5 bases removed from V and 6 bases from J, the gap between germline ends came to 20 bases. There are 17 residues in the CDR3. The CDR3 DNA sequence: TGTGCCAGCAGTCTTCTCCCCGGGACGGGAGGTAATTCACCCCTCCACTTT. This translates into CASSLLPGTGGNSPLHF.